This record concerns one T cell receptor (beta chain) sequence. In this sample, this clonotype turned up many times. It has no known antigen specificity. No per-base quality is available; no much larger clone lies one base away. The junction shows trimming of 6 bases on V and 6 bases on J, and the gene matches do not reach 1 base of it. The CDR3 covers 12 residues, taking in both the cysteine and the phenylalanine. Solely the CDR3 DNA is kept, with 36 bases framed from the first base. The entry originates in a study of T cells in Graves' hyperthyroidism and ophthalmopathy (dated by TCRdb to the late 2010s). About the full investigation: Peripheral blood was sampled at the time of initial diagnosis, prior to any treatment. To identify TCR V-J signatures that set the groups apart, the researchers used a discovery cohort of 100 patients, made up of 40 to 45 with Graves' ophthalmopathy and some 55 with stable Graves' hyperthyroidism. Prospective prediction of ophthalmopathy was tested in an independent validation cohort consisting of about 19 hyperthyroidism patients and around 16 patients who later progressed to ophthalmopathy. The 90 to 100 discovery patients were randomly divided into training and test sets at a 7:3 ratio. In addition, the study compared T-cell repertoires in thyroid tissue and in blood from six Graves' hyperthyroidism patients. Once sampling was done, hyperthyroidism patients were given methimazole at a starting dose of 30 mg daily, whereas ophthalmopathy patients were given high-dose intravenous methylprednisolone. The paper describes TCR Vbeta CDR3 sequencing of fewer than 150 peripheral blood samples, made up of 43 ophthalmopathy patients, 70 to 75 hyperthyroidism patients and 17 progressor patients. Broad study findings and their caveats: Most expanded thyroid clonotypes (frequency above 0.001) were also found in blood, which suggests that blood repertoires may mirror thyroid immune responses. Sample size was not statistically predetermined, and blinding of investigators to group allocation was not performed. During validation, the model predicted progression to ophthalmopathy a median of approximately six months ahead of onset, with roughly 65% sensitivity and 72% to 80% specificity. A model built on a 13 V-J signature distinguished ophthalmopathy from stable hyperthyroidism, reaching about 89% sensitivity and about 81% specificity in cross-validation and 80%/75% in testing.

Stable Graves' hyperthyroidism was defined as no progression to ophthalmopathy during 18 months of follow-up. Hyperthyroidism patients were aged 18 to 65 years and newly diagnosed, with disease duration of less than 2 months. Exclusion was applied to patients with uncontrolled infections, other autoimmune diseases, pregnancy or lactation. Diagnoses relied on clinical symptoms, serum thyroxine and TRAb, thyroid ultrasound and orbital computed tomography. PBMCs were isolated from approximately 10 ml of fresh peripheral blood by Ficoll-Paque density gradient centrifugation. Total RNA was extracted using Trizol reagent, and RNA quality was assessed on an Agilent 2100 Bioanalyzer. The TCR beta CDR3 regions were amplified from RNA transcripts. The first round of RT-PCR for the TCR CDR3 was performed with the HTBI primer set and the Qiagen OneStep RT-PCR kit. Libraries were constructed in a second round of multiplex PCR, after which size selection and purification were carried out. Libraries were sequenced paired-end with 100 bp reads on an Illumina HiSeq2000. The original pipeline was this. SOAPnuke was used to process the raw data, with reads discarded if the reads contained adapters or uncalled bases, had a mean Phred below 15, or lacked an exact constant-primer or identifier match. COPE v1.2.5 was used to merge the high-quality paired reads, and each unique nucleotide sequence was defined as a clonotype. Clonotypes were aligned to IMGT TRBV, TRBD and TRBJ reference segments using MiTCR v1.1. Only V-J combinations with frequency above 0.0001, covering about 99% of repertoires, were analysed. The TCS score was defined as F50 (clonal expansion) divided by E x V (chaos), with BLOSUM62-based TCRdist calculated between CDR3 peptides within each V-J. Welch's t-statistics and random forest reduced 500 to 550 V-J features to roughly 13, which were used in a naive Bayes classifier (R e1071). In TCRdb, the public reads were trimmed at Q25 with fastp and aligned with MiXCR, with productive beta chains retained. Rows with a matching CDR3 protein are joined into one entry that keeps the most common DNA and genes. The V and J calls were determined by TCRdb, not by the authors. Here the sample has approximately 400,000 distinct CDR3 sequences; 15% to 20% occur a single time. The leading ten clones occupy around 3.4% of the sample.

The clonotype originates from a woman between 18 and 30 years old with Graves' hyperthyroidism. Material for sequencing was blood. The chain is assembled from TRBV12-3 or TRBV12-4 and TRBJ2-3, and 9 junctional nucleotides match TRBD1. The nucleotide sequence is TGTGCCAGCAGCGGGACAGGGGATACGCAGTATTTT. Protein translation: CASSGTGDTQYF.